These 25 T cell receptor beta chains share one sample of origin, sequenced in a study of blood T cell repertoires in COVID-19. Clones were read by immunoSEQ multiplex PCR, and TCRdb kept only the in-frame ones, dropping some. The sample contains 93,000 or so clones, about nine tenths of which appear only once. Sequencing input: peripheral blood. The receptors originated from an elderly woman in a cohort sampled during active COVID-19.

The rearrangement uses TRBV7-2 and TRBJ2-1; possible D gene TRBD2, 6 bases. Germline V gene sequence: CDR1 SGHTA, CDR2 FQGNSA. The germline V and J ends were trimmed by 2 bases and 4 bases, with 15 bases remaining between them. The CDR3 extends over 16 amino acids. The CDR3 sequence: CASSLFSQGGYNEQFF. The CDR3 DNA sequence: TGTGCCAGCAGCTTATTCTCTCAAGGAGGGTACAATGAGCAGTTCTTC.

The CDR3 coding sequence is TGTGCCAGCAGCCAAGATGGCAGATCTGGAAACACCATATATTTT. Translated, it gives CASSQDGRSGNTIYF. This chain connects TRBV3-1 (or the pseudogene TRBV3-2) to TRBJ1-3; D not certain. Germline CDR1 is LGHDT and CDR2 is YNNKEL (reference sequence). This CDR3 contains 15 residues. Trimming stripped 0 bases from V and 1 base from J, with 7 bases between.

The rearrangement links TRBV5-1 to TRBJ2-3, with D possibly TRBD2 on 6 matching bases. Trimming stripped 4 bases from V and 6 bases from J, with 18 bases between. The CDR3 has 15 amino acids. CDR1 and CDR2 from the germline V gene are SGHRS and YFSETQ. The CDR3 sequence: CASSVLTSGGDTQYF. In DNA, the CDR3 is TGCGCCAGCAGCGTGCTGACTAGTGGTGGCGATACGCAGTATTTT.

The chain recombines TRBV5-5 with TRBJ2-7, with 7 positions matching TRBD1. The ends lost 0 bases at V and 12 bases at J; junction bases unmatched: 6. This CDR3 contains 12 residues. Germline values: CDR1 SGHKS, CDR2 YYEKEE (reference sequence). Here the CDR3 DNA reads TGTGCCAGCAGCTTGGCGTCCGGGACAGCGTACTTC. The encoded protein is CASSLASGTAYF. Full variable domain (rest looked up from reference TRBV5-5 and TRBJ2-7): DAGVTQSPTHLIKTRGQQVTLRCSPISGHKSVSWYQQVLGQGPQFIFQYYEKEERGRGNFPDRFSARQFPNYSSELNVNALLLGDSALYLCASSLASGTAYFGPGTRLTVT.

The CDR3 DNA reads TGTGCCAGCAGGGGGGGAGGTGGCTACACCTTC. It yields the protein CASRGGGGYTF. The gene calls are TRBV6-5 and TRBJ1-2; D perhaps matches TRBD1 (5 bases). Looked up from germline, CDR1 is MNHEY and CDR2 is SVGAGI. CDR3 length: 11 amino acids. V lost 6 bases to trimming and J lost 7 bases, with 9 bases between them.

The J gene is TRBJ2-1, the V gene TRBV28, with D possibly matching TRBD1 (8 bases). CDR1 and CDR2 from the germline V gene are MDHEN and SYDVKM. Trimming left V 6 bases short and J 3 bases short, with 24 bases between. The CDR3 has 18 amino acids. The CDR3 sequence: CASSPGGVGGSNYNEQFF. The CDR3 DNA is TGTGCCAGCAGCCCAGGGGGCGTGGGCGGGAGTAACTACAATGAGCAGTTCTTC.

V is TRBV3-1 (or the pseudogene TRBV3-2) and J is TRBJ2-1; D uncertain. Trimming took off 3 bases at V and 7 bases at J, with 16 bases between the two ends. There are 15 residues in the CDR3. Germline V gene data show CDR1 as LGHDT and CDR2 as YNNKEL (reference sequence). CDR3 in amino acids: CASSHDLGPFNEQFF. The CDR3 nucleotides read TGTGCCAGCAGCCACGATCTAGGCCCTTTTAATGAGCAGTTCTTC.

This clone was found once. The identical CDR3 is also encoded by other nucleotide sequences in the sample. The J gene is TRBJ1-2, the V gene TRBV18; no firm D call. Germline assignment: CDR1 KGHSH and CDR2 LQKENI. Trimming cost V 6 bases and J 3 bases, with 5 bases left between them. The CDR3 is 11 amino acids. DNA of the CDR3: TGTGCCAGCTCGCCGGACTATGGCTACACCTTC. It codes for CASSPDYGYTF. The variable domain in full, with the rest retrieved from reference TRBV18 and TRBJ1-2, is NAGVMQNPRHLVRRRGQEARLRCSPMKGHSHVYWYRQLPEEGLKFMVYLQKENIIDESGMPKERFSAEFPKEGPSILRIQQVVRGDSAAYFCASSPDYGYTFGSGTRLTVV.

The count of this clone is one. The V and J genes are TRBV29-1 and TRBJ1-3; D is unresolved. Trimming took 4 bases from V and 4 from J, leaving 11 bases between them. The CDR3 is 13 residues long. Germline V gives CDR1 SQVTM, CDR2 ANQGSEA. CDR3 sequence: CSVAERKGNTIYF. The DNA of the CDR3 is TGCAGCGTTGCGGAGAGAAAAGGAAACACCATATATTTT. Variable domain in full (rest from reference TRBV29-1 and TRBJ1-3): SAVISQKPSRDICQRGTSLTIQCQVDSQVTMMFWYRQQPGQSLTLIATANQGSEATYESGFVIDKFPISRPNLTFSTLTVSNMSPEDSSIYLCSVAERKGNTIYFGEGSWLTVV.

The chain employs TRBV11-1 and TRBJ2-5; maybe TRBD2 (6 bases). In germline, CDR1 is SGHAT, CDR2 FQDESV (reference sequence). This CDR3 has 16 amino acids. V gave up 5 bases and J gave up 2 bases, with 18 bases separating them. For the CDR3, the DNA is TGTGCCAGCAGCCTGGGGGGTTCTAGCGCTCAAGAGACCCAGTACTTC. This encodes CASSLGGSSAQETQYF.

The chain couples TRBV28 to TRBJ1-6; D not certain. The V and J ends lost 6 bases and 7 bases respectively, with 25 bases between them. In germline, CDR1 is MDHEN, CDR2 SYDVKM. CDR3 length: 18 amino acids. The CDR3 nucleotides are TGTGCCAGCAGCCTTCCCCGACAAATAATGAACCGAAATTCACCCCTCCACTTT. Encoded protein: CASSLPRQIMNRNSPLHF. The whole variable domain, remainder taken from reference TRBV28 and TRBJ1-6, is DVKVTQSSRYLVKRTGEKVFLECVQDMDHENMFWYRQDPGLGLRLIYFSYDVKMKEKGDIPEGYSVSREKKERFSLILESASTNQTSMYLCASSLPRQIMNRNSPLHFGNGTRLTVT.

This chain links TRBV9 with TRBJ2-1; TRBD2 matches at 8 bases. Unmatched junction bases numbered 1, after V lost 3 bases and J lost 5 bases. The CDR3 spans 13 residues. The germline V gene encodes CDR1 SGDLS and CDR2 YYNGEE. CDR3 region: CASSATSDNEQFF. The CDR3 region has the DNA TGTGCCAGCAGCGCGACTAGCGACAATGAGCAGTTCTTC.

This clone was observed a handful of times. The V call is TRBV12-3 or TRBV12-4, the J call TRBJ1-5; the D gene is possibly TRBD1 (5 bases). Trimming stripped 3 bases from V and 4 bases from J, with 7 bases between. CDR3 length: 13 amino acids. In DNA, the CDR3 is TGTGCCAGCAGTTTCGGGGGTAATCAGCCCCAGCATTTT. Translating gives CASSFGGNQPQHF.

CDR3 nucleotides: TGTGCCAGCAGCTTGGTCCACACAACTGGAAACACCATATATTTT. Its protein product is CASSLVHTTGNTIYF. The rearrangement links TRBV5-5 to TRBJ1-3; D not certain. CDR1 and CDR2 (germline): SGHKS, YYEKEE (reference sequence). V lost 0 bases, J lost 2 bases, and 9 bases lay in between. This CDR3 spans 15 amino acids.

This clone came up once. The chain links TRBV5-5 to TRBJ2-7; D is possibly TRBD2 (6 bases). Germline V gene lookup returns CDR1 SGHKS and CDR2 YYEKEE (reference sequence). The CDR3 spans 18 residues. The germline V and J ends were trimmed by 0 bases and 0 bases, with 19 bases remaining between them. CDR3 nucleotide sequence: TGTGCCAGCAGCTTGGCCGGTACGCAGCTAGCGATCTCCTACGAGCAGTACTTC. Translation: CASSLAGTQLAISYEQYF.

J is TRBJ2-5 and V is TRBV3-1 (or the pseudogene TRBV3-2); 9 bases are shared with TRBD2. Trimming at V came to 1 base and at J to 9 bases, leaving 9 bases not matched to a gene. Germline assignment: CDR1 LGHDT and CDR2 YNNKEL (reference sequence). The CDR3 sequence is 15 residues long. The CDR3 DNA is TGTGCCAGCAGCCAAGGGATAGCGGGAGTGGGGGCCCAGTACTTC. Its protein product is CASSQGIAGVGAQYF.

J is TRBJ2-5 and V is TRBV25-1, with TRBD2 matching over 11 bases. This CDR3 region has 14 residues. Germline CDR1 and CDR2: MGHDK and SYGVNS. Trimming at V came to 4 bases and at J to 3 bases, leaving 1 base not matched to a gene. The CDR3 bases are TGTGCCAGCAGTGTGGGACTAGCGGAAGAGACCCAGTACTTC. Translation: CASSVGLAEETQYF.

The J gene is TRBJ2-4, the V gene TRBV10-1, with D maybe TRBD2 (6 bases). The CDR3 has 15 amino acids. CDR1 WNHNN and CDR2 SYGVQD come from the germline V gene (reference sequence). V gave up 0 bases and J gave up 4 bases, with 10 bases separating them. The CDR3 protein is CASSESGLAKNIQYF. The CDR3 DNA sequence: TGCGCCAGCAGTGAGTCGGGCCTAGCGAAAAACATTCAGTACTTC.

The V call is TRBV18, the J call TRBJ1-5; D gene uncertain. The CDR3 runs to 13 residues. Deletions cut 2 bases from V and 4 bases from J, with 6 bases between. CDR1 and CDR2 (germline): KGHSH, LQKENI. Here the CDR3 reads CASSPSRNQPQHF. CDR3 nucleotide sequence: TGTGCCAGCTCACCATCCAGAAATCAGCCCCAGCATTTT. The full variable domain, in which reference TRBV18 and TRBJ1-5 provide the parts outside the CDR3, is NAGVMQNPRHLVRRRGQEARLRCSPMKGHSHVYWYRQLPEEGLKFMVYLQKENIIDESGMPKERFSAEFPKEGPSILRIQQVVRGDSAAYFCASSPSRNQPQHFGDGTRLSIL.

The chain combines TRBV5-5 with TRBJ1-2, with 8 bases that match TRBD1. With 3 bases clipped from V and 2 bases from J, the junction kept 6 bases outside the gene matches. Germline V gene lookup returns CDR1 SGHKS and CDR2 YYEKEE (reference sequence). The CDR3 spans 15 residues. The DNA for the CDR3 is TGTGCCAGCAGCTGGGGACAGGCTGGCAACTATGGCTACACCTTC. This sequence encodes CASSWGQAGNYGYTF. The full variable domain, its missing parts supplied by reference TRBV5-5 and TRBJ1-2, is DAGVTQSPTHLIKTRGQQVTLRCSPISGHKSVSWYQQVLGQGPQFIFQYYEKEERGRGNFPDRFSARQFPNYSSELNVNALLLGDSALYLCASSWGQAGNYGYTFGSGTRLTVV.

This clone appeared a few times. V and J are TRBV7-2 and TRBJ1-5; D is unclear. Germline values: CDR1 SGHTA, CDR2 FQGNSA. There are 14 residues in the CDR3. Trimming cost V 5 bases and J 9 bases, with 17 bases left between them. CDR3 residues: CASSLIERFPPQHF. The CDR3 bases are TGTGCCAGCAGCCTCATCGAGAGGTTTCCGCCCCAGCATTTT.

The rearrangement joins TRBV7-9 to TRBJ2-7, with D possibly being TRBD1 (6 bases). V gave up 5 bases and J gave up 6 bases, with 17 bases separating them. The CDR3 sequence is 14 residues long. Germline CDR1 reads SEHNR; CDR2 reads FQNEAQ (reference sequence). The CDR3 nucleotides read TGTGCCAGCAGCCAAACAGGGCTCAAGGGCGAGCAGTACTTC. Its translation is CASSQTGLKGEQYF.

This chain connects TRBV28 to TRBJ1-4; D perhaps matches TRBD1 (5 bases). Per the germline V gene, CDR1 is MDHEN and CDR2 is SYDVKM. V was trimmed by 5 bases and J by 8 bases, leaving 15 bases between them. The CDR3 sequence is 14 residues long. CDR3 region: CASSQTQGEEKLFF. CDR3 sequence (DNA): TGTGCCAGCAGTCAAACTCAGGGTGAAGAAAAACTGTTTTTT.

The chain carries TRBV20-1 and TRBJ2-5, with D tentatively TRBD2 (7 bases). Germline CDR1 DFQATT, CDR2 SNEGSKA (reference sequence). V lost 3 bases and J lost 4, with 12 bases in between. The CDR3 sequence is 13 residues long. The CDR3 reads CSASSGGRETQYF. The CDR3, as DNA: TGCAGTGCTAGTTCGGGGGGCCGAGAGACCCAGTACTTC.

The rearrangement uses TRBV6-1 and TRBJ2-4, with D maybe TRBD1 (6 bases). This CDR3 contains 17 residues. The germline V gene encodes CDR1 MNHNS and CDR2 SASEGT. Trimming pared 4 bases from V and 0 bases from J, leaving 16 bases between. CDR3 bases: TGTGCCAGCAGTGCACGGGACACCAATTTAGCCAAAAACATTCAGTACTTC. Translation: CASSARDTNLAKNIQYF.